The following is a T cell receptor beta chain sequence with its context. This sample is drawn from a study of control samples from healthy donors and cancer patients. The V and J ends lost 6 bases and 3 bases, in that order; junction bases with no gene match: 8. The germline V gene encodes CDR1 SQVTM and CDR2 ANQGSEA. The CDR3 contains 14 residues. This table comes from immunoSEQ multiplex PCR, and its TCRdb copy is limited to in-frame clones, with some not included. This table holds about 160,000 clones, about 94% found once. The clonotype originates from a man aged 60 to 69 with colorectal cancer. The rearrangement uses TRBV29-1 and TRBJ2-4; 7 nucleotides match TRBD1. The specimen sequenced was PBMCs. In DNA, the CDR3 is TGCAGCGTGCGACAGGGTGGAGACAAAAACATTCAGTACTTC. Its translation: CSVRQGGDKNIQYF.